A single sample gave rise to the 26 T cell receptor beta chains below, sequenced in a study of post-analysis software for immune sequencing data. Findings and limits, study-wide: About five TRBV segments occurring more often in patients than controls included TRBV5-6, TRBV5-1 and TRBV20-1.

These receptors have no known antigen. The library was made from cDNA and included unique molecular identifiers. TCRdb reanalysed the PCR reads using MiXCR and keeps one entry per CDR3 protein. The data show 750,000 to 950,000 distinct CDR3 sequences, roughly half seen once. Sequenced material: blood. The receptor source for this set is a girl aged 5-17 years with multiple sclerosis.

CDR3: CSARSDYTDTQYF. CDR3 sequence (DNA): TGCAGTGCTAGATCCGACTACACAGATACGCAGTATTTT. The rearrangement uses TRBV20-1 and TRBJ2-3; weak D call: TRBD2 (5 bases). V dropped 2 bases and J dropped 2 bases, with 8 bases sitting between them. Germline values: CDR1 DFQATT, CDR2 SNEGSKA (reference sequence). The length of the CDR3 is 13 residues.

This chain joins TRBV18 and TRBJ2-7, with 7 bases identical to TRBD1. The V gene's germline CDR1 is KGHSH and CDR2 LQKENI. The CDR3 has 16 amino acids. V gave up 3 bases and J gave up 2 bases; unmatched junction bases: 10. Here the CDR3 DNA reads TGTGCCAGCTCACCTCTTAGGACAGGCAACCCCTACGAGCAGTACTTC. Translating gives CASSPLRTGNPYEQYF.

This clonotype has a handful of counts. The genes are TRBV25-1 and TRBJ2-1; 8 nucleotides match TRBD2. The CDR3 has 15 residues. Germline V gene data show CDR1 as MGHDK and CDR2 as SYGVNS. The J segment lost 9 bases and the V segment lost 1 base, leaving 8 bases of the junction unmatched. CDR3 sequence reads: CASSEWDGRATEQFF. CDR3 DNA: TGTGCCAGCAGTGAATGGGACGGGAGGGCCACTGAGCAGTTCTTC. Full variable domain (remainder filled in from reference TRBV25-1 and TRBJ2-1): EADIYQTPRYLVIGTGKKITLECSQTMGHDKMYWYQQDPGMELHLIHYSYGVNSTEKGDLSSESTVSRIRTEHFPLTLESARPSHTSQYLCASSEWDGRATEQFFGPGTRLTVL.

This clonotype showed up just a few times. V gene TRBV6-5 combines with J gene TRBJ1-1; D is uncertain. The germline CDR1 and CDR2 sequences are MNHEY and SVGAGI. Trimming stripped 5 bases from V and 10 bases from J, with 11 bases between. There are 11 residues in the CDR3. The CDR3 region is CASSARAGAFF. The CDR3 coding sequence is TGTGCCAGCAGTGCCCGGGCGGGAGCTTTCTTT.

This clonotype was found once. The rearrangement uses TRBV12-3 or TRBV12-4 and TRBJ2-3; no clear D. This CDR3 is built from 14 residues. The ends were cut back, 1 base at V and 5 bases at J, with 10 bases in the middle. The CDR3 bases are TGTGCCAGCAGTTTAGGCGTGAGAGGAGATACGCAGTATTTT. As protein: CASSLGVRGDTQYF.

The J gene is TRBJ2-1, the V gene TRBV7-3; TRBD2 is a possible D gene (5 bases). CDR1 is SGHTA, CDR2 FQGTGA, per germline. V was clipped by 1 base and J by 9 bases, with 13 bases between them. The length of the CDR3 is 14 residues. CDR3 loop: CASSLNGGKGEQFF. In DNA, the CDR3 is TGTGCCAGCAGCTTAAATGGAGGCAAGGGTGAGCAGTTCTTC.

In this sample, this clonotype turned up once. The chain combines TRBV4-1 with TRBJ2-3; 7 bases agree with TRBD2. Germline CDR1 reads MGHRA; CDR2 reads YSYEKL. J lost 0 bases, V lost 1 base, and 19 bases had no gene match. The CDR3 extends over 21 amino acids. CDR3 sequence reads: CASSQGHHLGGGGTSTDTQYF. DNA for the CDR3: TGCGCCAGCAGCCAAGGCCACCATCTCGGCGGGGGTGGGACCAGCACAGATACGCAGTATTTT.

The chain employs TRBV5-1 and TRBJ1-2; 9 bases fit TRBD1. Germline CDR1 and CDR2: SGHRS and YFSETQ. CDR3 length equals 14 residues. After removal of 9 bases from V and 8 bases from J, the junction contained 14 bases not matched to a gene. The CDR3 protein is CANSTGQGTDGYTF. DNA of the CDR3: TGCGCCAACAGTACGGGACAGGGAACGGACGGCTACACCTTC.

This chain joins TRBV7-9 and TRBJ2-1, with no clear D. The CDR3 has 20 amino acids. Germline V gene data show CDR1 as SEHNR and CDR2 as FQNEAQ (reference sequence). With 2 bases removed from V and 5 bases from J, the gap between germline ends came to 28 bases. The CDR3 nucleotides are TGTGCCAGCAGCTTACCTGCAACTCTCACGATAAGTCCCCCCCACAATGAGCAGTTCTTC. This sequence encodes CASSLPATLTISPPHNEQFF.

The chain employs TRBV12-3 or TRBV12-4 and TRBJ2-5; D is unclear. The end of the DNA is better explained by TRBJ2-7, so the J call may be wrong. The CDR3 totals 13 residues. CDR3 region: CASSPRVVYEQYF. CDR3 nucleotides: TGTGCCAGCAGCCCAAGGGTGGTATACGAGCAGTACTTC.

The rearrangement uses TRBV29-1 and TRBJ2-7; TRBD2 aligns across 12 bases. This CDR3 contains 13 residues. V gave up 6 bases and J gave up 2 bases; unmatched junction bases: 2. CDR1 is SQVTM, CDR2 ANQGSEA, per germline. In DNA, the CDR3 is TGCAGCGTGAGGACTAGCGGGACCTACGAGCAGTACTTC. Translation: CSVRTSGTYEQYF.

The chain combines TRBV27 with TRBJ2-1, with 7 positions matching TRBD2. Germline-derived CDR1 and CDR2 are MNHEY and SMNVEV (reference sequence). After removal of 2 bases from V and 7 bases from J, the junction contained 11 bases not matched to a gene. The CDR3 consists of 16 residues. The CDR3 DNA reads as TGTGCCAGCAGTTTAGGAGGGAGGGCCTTCTATAATGAGCAGTTCTTC. The encoded protein is CASSLGGRAFYNEQFF.

The J gene is TRBJ1-6, the V gene TRBV5-5; 9 bases are shared with TRBD1. CDR3 length: 14 residues. Germline assignment: CDR1 SGHKS and CDR2 YYEKEE (reference sequence). Trimming removed 0 bases from V and 10 bases from J; junction bases left unmatched: 2. CDR3 coding DNA: TGTGCCAGCAGCTTGGAGGGACAGGGATCACCCCTCCACTTT. This gives the protein CASSLEGQGSPLHF.

In this sample, this clonotype turned up a few times. The chain is built from TRBV19 and TRBJ2-7; D may correspond to TRBD1 or TRBD2 (5 bases each). The V end was cut by 3 bases, the J end by 3 bases, with 15 bases between. Per germline, CDR1 LNHDA and CDR2 SQIVND (reference sequence). The CDR3 spans 15 residues. CDR3 in amino acids: CASSIGREHRYEQYF. The CDR3 DNA sequence: TGTGCCAGTAGTATCGGCAGGGAGCATCGCTACGAGCAGTACTTC.

The chain joins TRBV4-1 to TRBJ2-5; D uncertain. The V end was cut by 0 bases, the J end by 4 bases, with 3 bases between. Germline-derived CDR1 and CDR2 are MGHRA and YSYEKL. This CDR3 comprises 12 residues. The CDR3 protein is CASSQDVETQYF. CDR3 sequence (DNA): TGCGCCAGCAGCCAAGACGTAGAGACCCAGTACTTC.

This clonotype came up many times. V is TRBV4-1 and J is TRBJ1-2, with a tentative D call TRBD1 (6 bases). Germline CDR1 and CDR2: MGHRA and YSYEKL. Trimming pared 1 base from V and 4 bases from J, leaving 13 bases between. CDR3 length equals 15 residues. DNA for the CDR3: TGCGCCAGCAGCCAAGTGGGCAGGGGTGCCTATGGCTACACCTTC. Translation gives CASSQVGRGAYGYTF.

The chain uses TRBV3-1 and TRBJ2-7; tentatively, D is TRBD1 (5 bases). Germline CDR1 reads LGHDT; CDR2 reads YNNKEL (reference sequence). V was clipped by 0 bases and J by 5 bases, with 14 bases between them. CDR3 length: 15 residues. This chain's CDR3 is CASSQDGDSRHEQYF. As DNA, the CDR3 is TGTGCCAGCAGCCAAGATGGAGACAGCCGCCACGAGCAGTACTTC.

This clonotype was observed once. The chain carries TRBV4-2 and TRBJ2-1; either TRBD1 or TRBD2 may supply D (5 bases each). Germline lookup yields CDR1 LGHNA and CDR2 YNFKEQ. The CDR3 is 16 residues long. The V end lost 4 bases, the J end lost 8 bases, and 21 bases lay between the germline ends. The CDR3 DNA reads as TGTGCCAGCAGCCGGGGCGGGTCCCTAATAGGGGATGAGCAGTTCTTC. Translation gives CASSRGGSLIGDEQFF.

At least ten counts were recorded for this clonotype. This chain links TRBV7-2 with TRBJ2-7; TRBD2 agrees at 8 bases. This CDR3 spans 15 amino acids. Germline V gives CDR1 SGHTA, CDR2 FQGNSA. V lost 0 bases, J lost 6 bases, and 7 bases stayed unmatched. The CDR3: CASSLAGGGQSEQYF. The CDR3 DNA sequence: TGTGCCAGCAGCTTAGCAGGCGGGGGGCAATCCGAGCAGTACTTC.

V and J are TRBV12-3 or TRBV12-4 and TRBJ1-5, with D perhaps TRBD1 (6 bases). With 6 bases removed from V and 0 bases from J, the gap between germline ends came to 12 bases. The CDR3 spans 15 residues. The CDR3 spells CASSRGGFSNQPQHF. The CDR3 DNA is TGTGCCAGCAGCAGAGGGGGTTTTAGCAATCAGCCCCAGCATTTT.

This clonotype occurred a few times. V gene TRBV5-6 combines with J gene TRBJ2-1; TRBD2 agrees at 13 bases. CDR1 is SGHDT and CDR2 is YYEEEE in the germline V gene. Trimming took 5 bases from V and 13 from J; bases not matched to a gene: 12. This CDR3 comprises 15 residues. Here the CDR3 reads CASSLGRGLAGRQFF. The CDR3 DNA sequence: TGTGCCAGCAGTCTGGGGAGGGGACTAGCGGGACGTCAGTTCTTC.

The gene calls are TRBV5-6 and TRBJ2-1, with TRBD2 matching 11 bases. CDR3 length equals 16 residues. Germline V gene lookup returns CDR1 SGHDT and CDR2 YYEEEE. Trimming took 4 bases from V and 5 from J; bases not matched to a gene: 8. The CDR3 bases are TGTGCCAGCAGCCGCTATAGCGGGGGGGCCCACAATGAGCAGTTCTTC. It is translated as CASSRYSGGAHNEQFF. Drawing the rest from reference TRBV5-6 and TRBJ2-1, the complete variable domain is DAGVTQSPTHLIKTRGQQVTLRCSPKSGHDTVSWYQQALGQGPQFIFQYYEEEERQRGNFPDRFSGHQFPNYSSELNVNALLLGDSALYLCASSRYSGGAHNEQFFGPGTRLTVL.

In its sample, this clonotype was seen a few times. The chain carries TRBV10-3 and TRBJ2-5; 9 bases agree with TRBD1. This CDR3 spans 16 amino acids. With V trimmed by 2 bases and J by 3 bases, 7 bases remained unmatched. Germline lookup yields CDR1 ENHRY and CDR2 SYGVKD. CDR3 in amino acids: CAISEKWTGEEETQYF. CDR3 coding DNA: TGTGCCATCAGTGAGAAATGGACAGGGGAAGAAGAGACCCAGTACTTC.

This sequence joins TRBV10-3 and TRBJ1-5; TRBD1 might be the D (6 bases). Germline CDR1 and CDR2: ENHRY and SYGVKD. This CDR3 is 18 amino acids long. The germline V and J ends were trimmed by 4 bases and 1 base, with 20 bases remaining between them. In nucleotides, the CDR3 is TGTGCCATCAGTGGGGTTGCGGGGGGGGCTGCGAGCAATCAGCCCCAGCATTTT. The encoded protein is CAISGVAGGAASNQPQHF.

This clonotype was counted between two and nine times. This chain connects TRBV20-1 to TRBJ1-2; D unclear. From germline, CDR1 is DFQATT and CDR2 SNEGSKA (reference sequence). The CDR3 covers 14 residues. Trimming took 6 bases from V and 0 from J, leaving 14 bases between them. CDR3 residues: CSANVASANYGYTF. The CDR3 coding sequence is TGCAGTGCCAACGTGGCCAGCGCTAACTATGGCTACACCTTC.

The gene calls are TRBV6-5 and TRBJ2-1, with TRBD2 matching over 7 bases. The DNA end is more similar to TRBJ2-7, so the J call may be wrong. The germline CDR1 and CDR2 sequences are MNHEY and SVGAGI. The CDR3 is 20 amino acids. The CDR3 protein is CASSYSIAGEVVGVSYEQYF. The CDR3 coding sequence is TGTGCCAGCAGTTACTCGATTGCGGGGGAGGTCGTGGGGGTATCCTACGAGCAGTACTTC.